These 15 T cell receptor beta chains came from one sample sequenced in a study of cytomegalovirus exposure and HLA in healthy donors (dated by TCRdb to the late 2010s). The library was obtained by the immunoSEQ multiplex PCR assay. A mixture of 60 forward primers for TCR Vbeta segments and 13 reverse primers for TCR Jbeta segments was used in the multiplex PCR. The source is immuneACCESS, and TCRdb retained only in-frame sequences with V and J called. Part of the clones is not carried over; for the studies checked, unresolved V genes explain less than half of this, and the remainder is unexplained. The record for this sample contains 75,000 to 95,000 clones. The top ten clonotypes cover approximately 1.6% of the sample. Sample: PBMCs. The receptor set was obtained from a woman aged 55-70 years in good health and CMV-seronegative.

The chain recombines TRBV7-8 with TRBJ2-3, with D perhaps matching TRBD1 (5 bases). V shed 4 bases and J shed 15 bases, with 23 bases lying between them. Per the germline V gene, CDR1 is SGHVS and CDR2 is FQNEAQ. CDR3 length: 14 amino acids. CDR3 DNA: TGTGCCAGCAGCTCGAATGGATGGGGCGGTCCCCTATATTTT. It specifies CASSSNGWGGPLYF.

The chain combines TRBV7-9 with TRBJ2-4; 14 nucleotides line up with TRBD2. There are 16 residues in the CDR3. CDR1 is SEHNR and CDR2 is FQNEAQ in the germline V gene (reference sequence). V lost 5 bases, J lost 7 bases, and 7 bases stayed unmatched. The CDR3 bases are TGTGCCAGCAGCCTGACTAGCGGGAGGGCGGGGAACATTCAGTACTTC. As protein: CASSLTSGRAGNIQYF.

The rearrangement uses TRBV29-1 and TRBJ2-5; 7 bases line up with TRBD1. There are 15 residues in the CDR3. Unmatched junction bases numbered 10, after V lost 6 bases and J lost 0 bases. Germline-derived CDR1 and CDR2 are SQVTM and ANQGSEA. CDR3 loop: CSVLRDSKYQETQYF. The CDR3 nucleotides are TGCAGCGTCCTCCGGGACAGCAAGTACCAAGAGACCCAGTACTTC.

According to its frequency, this clone is medium-sized (0.01 to 0.1%). Other DNA sequences in the sample encode the same CDR3. V and J are TRBV27 and TRBJ2-3; D may be TRBD2 (6 bases). The V and J ends lost 6 bases and 5 bases respectively, with 12 bases between them. This CDR3 spans 13 amino acids. The germline V gene encodes CDR1 MNHEY and CDR2 SMNVEV (reference sequence). For the CDR3, the DNA is TGTGCCAGCAGGACGGGAGCTGTAGATACGCAGTATTTT. As protein: CASRTGAVDTQYF.

The chain employs TRBV14 and TRBJ2-5; 7 nucleotides line up with TRBD2. Germline CDR1 SGHDN, CDR2 FVKESK. J gave up 5 bases and V 1 base, and 1 base lay outside the gene matches. This CDR3 region has 13 residues. This chain's CDR3 is CASSQAAGETQYF. In DNA, the CDR3 is TGTGCCAGCAGCCAAGCAGCGGGGGAGACCCAGTACTTC.

CDR3 region: CASGEAGGYHEQYF. In DNA form, the CDR3 reads TGCGCCAGCGGGGAGGCGGGAGGGTACCACGAGCAGTACTTC. V gene TRBV5-1 combines with J gene TRBJ2-7, with 9 positions matching TRBD2. The CDR3 runs 14 residues. With V trimmed by 7 bases and J by 5 bases, 10 bases remained unmatched. Germline V CDR1 and CDR2: SGHRS, YFSETQ. Variable domain in full (rest from reference TRBV5-1 and TRBJ2-7): KAGVTQTPRYLIKTRGQQVTLSCSPISGHRSVSWYQQTPGQGLQFLFEYFSETQRNKGNFPGRFSGRQFSNSRSEMNVSTLELGDSALYLCASGEAGGYHEQYFGPGTRLTVT.

The chain recombines TRBV28 with TRBJ1-2; a possible D gene is TRBD1 (5 bases). The V and J ends lost 6 bases and 8 bases respectively, with 13 bases between them. Germline CDR1 MDHEN, CDR2 SYDVKM. This CDR3 is built from 12 residues. Here the CDR3 DNA reads TGTGCCAGCAGCCCCCCAGGGCTCGGCTACACCTTC. Its translation: CASSPPGLGYTF.

V and J are TRBV28 and TRBJ2-4; 8 bases line up with TRBD1. The CDR3 is 15 residues long. CDR1 and CDR2 from the germline V gene are MDHEN and SYDVKM. After removal of 4 bases from V and 6 bases from J, the junction contained 8 bases not matched to a gene. The CDR3 DNA reads as TGTGCCAGCAGTTCCCCGGGACAGGCGGGAAACATTCAGTACTTC. Translated, it gives CASSSPGQAGNIQYF.

This chain joins TRBV18 and TRBJ1-4, with 7 positions matching TRBD1. CDR3 length: 17 amino acids. Germline loops: CDR1 KGHSH, CDR2 LQKENI. The V segment lost 1 base and the J segment 5 bases; nucleotides outside the gene matches: 10. As DNA, the CDR3 is TGTGCCAGCTCACCACTAATTTCACAGGGGATGAATGAAAAACTGTTTTTT. Protein product: CASSPLISQGMNEKLFF.

V is TRBV5-1 and J is TRBJ2-2; 14 positions match TRBD2. V shed 4 bases, J shed 5 bases, and the junction held 7 bases outside the gene matches. The V gene's germline CDR1 is SGHRS and CDR2 YFSETQ. The CDR3 loop spans 17 amino acids. Here the CDR3 reads CASSRGLAGVGTGELFF. As DNA, the CDR3 is TGCGCCAGCAGCCGGGGACTAGCGGGAGTAGGGACCGGGGAGCTGTTTTTT.

The chain's CDR3 is CASSDSFSEQFF. The CDR3 DNA reads TGTGCCAGCAGTGATAGCTTCAGTGAGCAGTTCTTC. The chain combines TRBV2 with TRBJ2-1; no reliable D call. The CDR3 loop spans 12 amino acids. Per germline, CDR1 SNHLY and CDR2 FYNNEI. V shed 3 bases and J shed 9 bases, with 9 bases lying between them.

This chain connects TRBV5-1 to TRBJ2-7; TRBD1 aligns across 9 bases. The CDR3 runs 19 residues. CDR1 is SGHRS, CDR2 YFSETQ, per germline. Trimming cost V 1 base and J 4 bases; bases outside gene matches: 18. As DNA, the CDR3 is TGCGCCAGCAGCTTGTCCTTTGGGACAGGGACCTTGGGCCCATACGAGCAGTACTTC. It encodes CASSLSFGTGTLGPYEQYF.

The chain couples TRBV12-5 to TRBJ2-3; 7 nucleotides agree with TRBD1. The germline CDR1 and CDR2 sequences are LGHNT and FRNRAP. Losses at the gene ends were 5 bases for V and 2 bases for J; bases not matched to a gene: 10. The CDR3 totals 16 residues. The CDR3 sequence is CASGPGDSLATDTQYF. The CDR3 DNA sequence: TGTGCTAGTGGTCCCGGGGACAGCCTCGCCACAGATACGCAGTATTTT.

The CDR3 is CASSYLGQDFIQPQHF. CDR3 bases: TGTGCCAGCAGTTATCTCGGACAGGATTTTATTCAGCCCCAGCATTTT. The chain couples TRBV28 to TRBJ1-5; 7 bases are a match to TRBD1. The CDR3 consists of 16 residues. Germline V gives CDR1 MDHEN, CDR2 SYDVKM. The V and J ends lost 4 bases and 6 bases, in that order; junction bases with no gene match: 12. Drawing the rest from reference TRBV28 and TRBJ1-5, the complete variable domain is DVKVTQSSRYLVKRTGEKVFLECVQDMDHENMFWYRQDPGLGLRLIYFSYDVKMKEKGDIPEGYSVSREKKERFSLILESASTNQTSMYLCASSYLGQDFIQPQHFGDGTRLSIL.

V usage is TRBV29-1 and J usage is TRBJ2-1; D remains unclear. CDR3 size: 14 residues. V was shortened by 6 bases and J by 3 bases, with 15 bases between the two germline ends. From germline, CDR1 is SQVTM and CDR2 ANQGSEA. CDR3 loop: CSVPLAALYNEQFF. DNA for the CDR3: TGCAGCGTCCCCCTCGCGGCGCTCTACAATGAGCAGTTCTTC.